The 19 T cell receptor beta chains given below trace back to one sample, sequenced in a study of blood T cell repertoires in COVID-19 (dated by TCRdb to between 2020 and 2021). To prepare the library, the immunoSEQ multiplex PCR assay was applied. TCRdb took this table from immuneACCESS and kept in-frame rearrangements with V and J called. Such tables lack part of the clones; where checked against another copy, unresolved V genes explain under half of the gap, and the rest is unexplained. For this sample the table gives about 140,000 clones, of which around nine tenths were detected only once. The ten largest clones represent roughly 4.3% of the sample. Material for sequencing was peripheral blood. The receptor set was obtained from a woman aged 40 to 49 with acute or convalescent COVID-19.

The chain links TRBV4-1 to TRBJ1-2; TRBD1 matches 9 bases. The CDR3 loop spans 14 amino acids. Germline values: CDR1 MGHRA, CDR2 YSYEKL. The J segment lost 8 bases and the V segment lost 2 bases, leaving 6 bases of the junction unmatched. Written as DNA, the CDR3 is TGCGCCAGCAGCCAACTACAGGGGGCAGGGGGCTACACCTTC. It specifies CASSQLQGAGGYTF.

This chain connects TRBV6-5 to TRBJ2-1; 12 bases are a match to TRBD1. Germline assignment: CDR1 MNHEY and CDR2 SVGAGI. This CDR3 has 15 amino acids. The trim removed 7 bases at V and 9 bases at J, leaving 10 bases unmatched. CDR3: CASNGPGQGAGEQFF. The CDR3, as DNA: TGTGCCAGCAACGGGCCGGGACAGGGGGCCGGTGAGCAGTTCTTC.

This clone was seen many times. J is TRBJ2-7 and V is TRBV7-8, with 10 positions matching TRBD2. V trimming: 7 bases; J trimming: 4 bases; junction bases outside the gene matches: 13. Germline loops: CDR1 SGHVS, CDR2 FQNEAQ. The CDR3 sequence is 16 residues long. The CDR3 region has the DNA TGTGCCAGCATCCCCGAAGTAGCGGGAGGCTTGTACGAGCAGTACTTC. Amino acids: CASIPEVAGGLYEQYF.

The chain employs TRBV28 and TRBJ2-7; D possibly corresponds to TRBD2 (5 bases). The CDR3 is 14 residues long. From germline, CDR1 is MDHEN and CDR2 SYDVKM. V was clipped by 5 bases and J by 3 bases, with 14 bases between them. The CDR3 DNA follows: TGTGCCAGCAGTCCCCGTGGGGAGAACTACGAGCAGTACTTC. This codes for CASSPRGENYEQYF.

This clone has a handful of counts. The chain employs TRBV7-7 and TRBJ2-2, with 9 bases identical to TRBD2. This CDR3 region has 17 residues. The germline V gene encodes CDR1 SSHAT and CDR2 FNYEAQ (reference sequence). V lost 6 bases, J lost 5 bases, and 13 bases stayed unmatched. The CDR3 DNA follows: TGTGCCAGCAGTCCGCCCCCAGCGGGGGGTACAACCGGGGAGCTGTTTTTT. Amino acids: CASSPPPAGGTTGELFF.

A few counts support this clone. The chain links TRBV28 to TRBJ1-5; 8 bases align to TRBD1. The CDR3 has 16 residues. J was trimmed by 7 bases and V by 6 bases; bases with no gene match: 14. The germline V gene has CDR1 MDHEN and CDR2 SYDVKM. CDR3 bases: TGTGCCAGCAGACGGCACGCCGGGACAGGAGAGCAGCCCCAGCATTTT. Amino acids: CASRRHAGTGEQPQHF.

The chain combines TRBV15 with TRBJ2-3; weak D call: TRBD2 (6 bases). The germline V gene encodes CDR1 LNHNV and CDR2 YYDKDF (reference sequence). The CDR3 spans 14 residues. Between the trimmed V and J ends, which lost 3 bases and 2 bases, there was a span of 9 bases. CDR3 nucleotide sequence: TGTGCCACCAGCAGTGGGACTCTCACAGATACGCAGTATTTT. Amino acid sequence: CATSSGTLTDTQYF.

The chain has TRBV4-3 and TRBJ2-7, with 12 nucleotides matching TRBD2. Germline CDR1 is LGHNA and CDR2 is YSLEER. The CDR3 loop spans 16 amino acids. The trim removed 0 bases at V and 7 bases at J, leaving 7 bases unmatched. The CDR3 loop reads CASSQDLAGGPGEQYF. CDR3 coding DNA: TGCGCCAGCAGCCAAGACCTAGCGGGAGGGCCGGGTGAGCAGTACTTC.

V and J are TRBV5-5 and TRBJ1-6; 7 bases agree with TRBD1. The CDR3 has 13 residues. V lost 0 bases to trimming and J lost 12 bases; unmatched junction nucleotides: 3. Germline CDR1 SGHKS, CDR2 YYEKEE (reference sequence). The CDR3 region has the DNA TGTGCCAGCAGCTTGGGGGACAGCCTACCCCTCCACTTT. Its translation: CASSLGDSLPLHF.

The rearrangement uses TRBV4-3 and TRBJ2-7; 7 bases fit TRBD1. This CDR3 contains 16 residues. Germline CDR1 is LGHNA and CDR2 is YSLEER. Trimming at V came to 1 base and at J to 4 bases, leaving 10 bases not matched to a gene. The CDR3 reads CASSQGKQGFPYEQYF. The CDR3 bases are TGCGCCAGCAGCCAAGGGAAACAGGGGTTTCCTTACGAGCAGTACTTC.

V and J are TRBV19 and TRBJ2-3; 7 nucleotides line up with TRBD1. Germline V lookup: CDR1 LNHDA, CDR2 SQIVND (reference sequence). The CDR3 contains 16 residues. Trimming cost V 1 base and J 0 bases; bases outside gene matches: 4. The CDR3 reads CASSIAGTVSTDTQYF. CDR3 nucleotide sequence: TGTGCCAGTAGTATAGCCGGGACAGTGAGCACAGATACGCAGTATTTT.

The chain carries TRBV6-5 and TRBJ2-7, with unresolved D. This CDR3 has 14 residues. Germline values: CDR1 MNHEY, CDR2 SVGAGI. V was shortened by 2 bases and J by 2 bases, with 10 bases between the two germline ends. CDR3 region: CASSYHSTTYEQYF. CDR3 coding DNA: TGTGCCAGCAGTTACCACAGTACGACCTACGAGCAGTACTTC.

The rearrangement joins TRBV2 to TRBJ1-5, with a weak D call TRBD1 (5 bases). Germline assignment: CDR1 SNHLY and CDR2 FYNNEI. CDR3 length: 15 residues. V shed 6 bases and J shed 2 bases, with 14 bases lying between them. The CDR3 sequence is CASSPGGFGNQPQHF. The CDR3 DNA reads as TGTGCCAGCAGCCCCGGGGGGTTCGGCAATCAGCCCCAGCATTTT.

This clone was seen once. The gene calls are TRBV19 and TRBJ1-1; tentatively, D is TRBD1 (5 bases). The CDR3 has 15 amino acids. CDR1 and CDR2 from the germline V gene are LNHDA and SQIVND (reference sequence). Trimming cost V 3 bases and J 3 bases, with 14 bases left between them. The CDR3 nucleotides are TGTGCCAGTAGTATGTGGAGGGGAGGCGACACTGAAGCTTTCTTT. Amino acids: CASSMWRGGDTEAFF.

The rearrangement links TRBV27 to TRBJ1-5; TRBD1 aligns across 10 bases. There are 14 residues in the CDR3. Germline assignment: CDR1 MNHEY and CDR2 SMNVEV (reference sequence). Trimming took 5 bases from V and 11 from J; bases not matched to a gene: 9. The CDR3 here is CASSPDRGQAAQHF. The CDR3 DNA is TGTGCCAGCAGTCCCGACAGGGGGCAAGCAGCCCAGCATTTT.

V is TRBV25-1 and J is TRBJ1-6; D gene uncertain. This CDR3 is 15 amino acids long. The ends were cut back, 1 base at V and 9 bases at J, with 13 bases in the middle. CDR1 is MGHDK and CDR2 is SYGVNS in the germline V gene. CDR3 sequence (DNA): TGTGCCAGCAGTGAATCTCGGCAGGTCGGTTCACCCCTCCACTTT. Protein sequence: CASSESRQVGSPLHF.

This clone was seen once. The genes are TRBV2 and TRBJ2-5; tentative D call: TRBD2 (5 bases). Trimming cost V 4 bases and J 7 bases, with 13 bases left between them. This CDR3 is built from 13 residues. CDR1 SNHLY and CDR2 FYNNEI come from the germline V gene. The CDR3 DNA reads TGTGCCAGCAGTGGGACCCCCCGGGGGACCCAGTACTTC. The encoded protein is CASSGTPRGTQYF.

This clone was counted only a few times. The rearrangement links TRBV6-5 to TRBJ1-5, with D perhaps TRBD1 (5 bases). The CDR3 totals 13 residues. Germline CDR1 reads MNHEY; CDR2 reads SVGAGI. Trimming took 6 bases from V and 2 from J, leaving 8 bases between them. The CDR3 nucleotides read TGTGCCAGCAGCCAACAGGGCAATCAGCCCCAGCATTTT. This encodes CASSQQGNQPQHF.

The chain links TRBV30 to TRBJ2-7, with 11 bases fitting TRBD2. With 5 bases clipped from V and 3 bases from J, the junction kept 3 bases outside the gene matches. This CDR3 spans 13 amino acids. Per the germline V gene, CDR1 is GTSNPN and CDR2 is SVGIG (reference sequence). The CDR3 is CAWEGTSGYEQYF. CDR3 coding DNA: TGTGCCTGGGAAGGGACTAGCGGCTACGAGCAGTACTTC.